This TCR beta chain originates from a study of monozygotic twins with inflammatory bowel disease. Study results and limitations: Compared with healthy co-twins, IBD patients showed reduced TCRbeta repertoire diversity by inverse Simpson. Whether twins were concordant or discordant made no difference to repertoire similarity, possibly from limited power.

With no T cell sorting beforehand, total RNA was isolated from whole blood. A remark on this clonotype: Its antigen is unidentified.

Germline-derived CDR1 and CDR2 are DFQATT and SNEGSKA (reference sequence). The CDR3 contains 12 residues. From its re-call of the 5' RACE reads, TCRdb lists each CDR3 protein once, without DNA. Here the sample table reports about 140,000 distinct CDR3 sequences. The sequence was collected from a human donor with ulcerative colitis or Crohn's disease, or a healthy co-twin of an affected twin (not recorded which). Sequencing was carried out using blood. V usage is TRBV20-1 and J usage is TRBJ2-6. The CDR3 loop reads CSAGSGANVLTF.